Sequencing of this TCR beta chain was carried out in a study of OX40 agonist ivuxolimab in advanced cancers. A word on this clone: Its matching antigen is unknown.

TCRdb's copy holds only in-frame clones and misses some; the assay was immunoSEQ multiplex PCR. The data contain around 70,000 clones, roughly 89% of them singletons. Regarding the study as a whole: Relative to CD4+, CD8+ T cells held more expanded clones on average. By week 6 at 0.1 to 3.0 mg/kg, blood CD4+ and CD8+ T cells had expanded clonally.

The starting material was CD4+ or CD8+ T cells sorted from blood, obtained in a trial of the OX40 agonist ivuxolimab. This receptor was obtained from an adult with an advanced solid tumor such as melanoma, head and neck, liver or kidney cancer.

CDR3 DNA sequence: TGCGCCAGCAGCCAAGTTTGGGCTAGCGGGGGTCAAGAGACCCAGTACTTC. Residues: CASSQVWASGGQETQYF. The rearrangement links TRBV4-1 to TRBJ2-5; the match to TRBD2 covers 10 bases. V trimming: 1 base; J trimming: 2 bases; junction bases outside the gene matches: 7. The CDR3 extends over 17 amino acids. Germline-derived CDR1 and CDR2 are MGHRA and YSYEKL.